Presented here are 29 T cell receptor beta chains from one specimen sequenced in a study of PD-1 blockade in classical Hodgkin lymphoma. With no exception, relapse followed autologous stem cell transplantation in all patients, and brentuximab vedotin exposure varied. Clones were read by immunoSEQ multiplex PCR, and TCRdb kept only the in-frame ones, dropping some. Among 40,000 to 45,000 clones listed, around 80% were seen once. The sample consisted of peripheral blood mononuclear cells (PBMCs), taken at baseline. These receptors originate from a human donor with classical Hodgkin lymphoma.

This sequence joins TRBV5-1 and TRBJ2-1; TRBD2 agrees at 10 bases. The CDR3 totals 16 residues. Germline assignment: CDR1 SGHRS and CDR2 YFSETQ. Trimming took 5 bases from V and 3 from J; bases not matched to a gene: 8. The DNA of the CDR3 is TGCGCCAGCAGTTTCAGCGGGGGGGCCTACTACAATGAGCAGTTCTTC. Amino acid sequence: CASSFSGGAYYNEQFF. The variable domain in full, with the rest retrieved from reference TRBV5-1 and TRBJ2-1, is KAGVTQTPRYLIKTRGQQVTLSCSPISGHRSVSWYQQTPGQGLQFLFEYFSETQRNKGNFPGRFSGRQFSNSRSEMNVSTLELGDSALYLCASSFSGGAYYNEQFFGPGTRLTVL.

The gene calls are TRBV6-1 and TRBJ1-4; 11 bases agree with TRBD1. Germline V CDR1 and CDR2: MNHNS, SASEGT. The CDR3 runs to 13 residues. Trimming at V came to 8 bases and at J to 8 bases, leaving 4 bases not matched to a gene. The CDR3 here is CASRDRGLEKLFF. The CDR3, as DNA: TGTGCCAGCCGGGACAGGGGGTTGGAAAAACTGTTTTTT.

The V gene is TRBV12-5, the J gene TRBJ1-4; D gene ambiguous. The CDR3 totals 13 residues. From germline, CDR1 is LGHNT and CDR2 FRNRAP. V shed 5 bases and J shed 5 bases, with 9 bases lying between them. CDR3 residues: CASGQQENEKLFF. CDR3 coding DNA: TGTGCTAGTGGTCAGCAGGAGAATGAAAAACTGTTTTTT.

The rearrangement joins TRBV7-8 to TRBJ1-1; the match to TRBD1 covers 9 bases. Germline V gene data show CDR1 as SGHVS and CDR2 as FQNEAQ. This CDR3 contains 16 residues. Germline trimming cut 4 bases from V and 3 bases from J; bases unmatched to any gene: 9. CDR3 in amino acids: CASSYRDRVRYTEAFF. Written as DNA, the CDR3 is TGTGCCAGCAGCTACAGGGACAGGGTTCGTTACACTGAAGCTTTCTTT.

The chain has TRBV29-1 and TRBJ2-1; D remains unclear. The CDR3 has 10 residues. V was shortened by 5 bases and J by 8 bases, with 7 bases between the two germline ends. Germline V gene data show CDR1 as SQVTM and CDR2 as ANQGSEA. In nucleotides, the CDR3 is TGCAGCGTTAGGGTCGATGAGCAGTTCTTC. It specifies CSVRVDEQFF.

The chain links TRBV7-2 to TRBJ2-5; D gene unclear. The V and J ends lost 1 base and 0 bases respectively, with 9 bases between them. The germline V gene encodes CDR1 SGHTA and CDR2 FQGNSA. This CDR3 comprises 15 residues. CDR3 in amino acids: CASSLVAGYQETQYF. In nucleotides, the CDR3 is TGTGCCAGCAGCTTAGTTGCAGGTTACCAAGAGACCCAGTACTTC.

The chain employs TRBV27 and TRBJ2-7; 7 positions match TRBD2. The J segment lost 4 bases and the V segment lost 5 bases, leaving 5 bases of the junction unmatched. The CDR3 sequence is 13 residues long. Germline assignment: CDR1 MNHEY and CDR2 SMNVEV (reference sequence). The CDR3, as DNA: TGTGCCAGCAGTGGTGGCGGGGGTTACGAGCAGTACTTC. Encoded protein: CASSGGGGYEQYF.

The CDR3 sequence is CAWGNEDMYIQYF. The CDR3 DNA reads TGTGCCTGGGGGAATGAGGACATGTACATTCAGTACTTC. The chain couples TRBV30 to TRBJ2-4, with D possibly being TRBD1 (5 bases). V lost 5 bases and J 8 bases, leaving 16 bases between the germline ends. Germline V gene sequence: CDR1 GTSNPN, CDR2 SVGIG (reference sequence). The CDR3 is 13 amino acids.

The DNA for the CDR3 is TGCGCCAGCAGCCCCGGGACAGGCGGCGGGAGCAATGAGCAGTTCTTC. Translation: CASSPGTGGGSNEQFF. This chain uses TRBV5-1 with TRBJ2-1; TRBD1 is a possible D gene (8 bases). In germline, CDR1 is SGHRS, CDR2 YFSETQ. Trimming stripped 4 bases from V and 6 bases from J, with 20 bases between. This CDR3 has 16 residues. Complete variable domain (other parts from reference TRBV5-1 and TRBJ2-1): KAGVTQTPRYLIKTRGQQVTLSCSPISGHRSVSWYQQTPGQGLQFLFEYFSETQRNKGNFPGRFSGRQFSNSRSEMNVSTLELGDSALYLCASSPGTGGGSNEQFFGPGTRLTVL.

V is TRBV27 and J is TRBJ2-5; D perhaps matches TRBD2 (5 bases). The J call may be in error: the DNA end matches TRBJ2-7 better. Germline values: CDR1 MNHEY, CDR2 SMNVEV (reference sequence). There are 17 residues in the CDR3. The CDR3 sequence is CASSRGDLRVSAYEQYF. For the CDR3, the DNA is TGTGCCAGCAGCCGGGGTGATCTGCGAGTTTCCGCCTACGAGCAGTACTTC.

The gene calls are TRBV5-6 and TRBJ2-7, with TRBD1 matching over 9 bases. The V and J ends lost 3 bases and 5 bases, in that order; junction bases with no gene match: 3. The CDR3 has 13 residues. Germline lookup yields CDR1 SGHDT and CDR2 YYEEEE. In DNA, the CDR3 is TGTGCCAGCAGCTGGACAGGGGTCGACGAGCAGTACTTC. Its translation is CASSWTGVDEQYF.

V is TRBV11-2 and J is TRBJ1-1; 8 bases line up with TRBD1. J gave up 4 bases and V 3 bases, and 4 bases lay outside the gene matches. This CDR3 is 14 amino acids long. Germline CDR1 is SGHAT and CDR2 is FQNNGV. DNA of the CDR3: TGTGCCAGCAGCTTCGACAGGGGAGGCACTGAAGCTTTCTTT. It specifies CASSFDRGGTEAFF. Based on the CDR3 plus reference TRBV11-2 and TRBJ1-1, the full variable domain is EAGVAQSPRYKIIEKRQSVAFWCNPISGHATLYWYQQILGQGPKLLIQFQNNGVVDDSQLPKDRFSAERLKGVDSTLKIQPAKLEDSAVYLCASSFDRGGTEAFFGQGTRLTVV.

This clone was seen once. The chain links TRBV11-2 to TRBJ1-1; D gene ambiguous. The CDR3 length is 14 residues. Trimming removed 5 bases at V and 2 bases at J, with 12 bases between. Germline assignment: CDR1 SGHAT and CDR2 FQNNGV. This CDR3 reads CASSPRFFNTEAFF. The CDR3 DNA follows: TGTGCCAGCAGCCCCCGATTCTTTAACACTGAAGCTTTCTTT. The whole variable domain, filled in from reference TRBV11-2 and TRBJ1-1, reads EAGVAQSPRYKIIEKRQSVAFWCNPISGHATLYWYQQILGQGPKLLIQFQNNGVVDDSQLPKDRFSAERLKGVDSTLKIQPAKLEDSAVYLCASSPRFFNTEAFFGQGTRLTVV.

V is TRBV6-1 and J is TRBJ1-5; D not resolved. V was pared by 7 bases and J by 4 bases, with 17 bases between. The CDR3 covers 15 residues. Germline V gene data show CDR1 as MNHNS and CDR2 as SASEGT. The DNA of the CDR3 is TGTGCCAGCACTAAGAGTAACACCGGTAATCAGCCCCAGCATTTT. Protein product: CASTKSNTGNQPQHF.

The chain has TRBV7-2 and TRBJ1-3, with 11 bases aligning to TRBD1. The CDR3 has 19 residues. Germline V lookup: CDR1 SGHTA, CDR2 FQGNSA. After removal of 5 bases from V and 0 bases from J, the junction contained 12 bases not matched to a gene. The CDR3 DNA is TGTGCCAGCAGCCTAAATGGACAGGGGGCTTCTTCCTCTGGAAACACCATATATTTT. Its translation: CASSLNGQGASSSGNTIYF.

This chain links TRBV6-5 with TRBJ1-6; D is uncertain. From germline, CDR1 is MNHEY and CDR2 SVGAGI. This CDR3 is built from 14 residues. V was clipped by 0 bases and J by 14 bases, with 14 bases between them. The CDR3 DNA is TGTGCCAGCAGTTACTCAGGCAGACCTTCGGCCCTCCACTTT. Protein sequence: CASSYSGRPSALHF.

The chain couples TRBV4-1 to TRBJ1-2; D is ambiguous. The V end was cut by 1 base, the J end by 3 bases, with 9 bases between. The length of the CDR3 is 14 residues. From germline, CDR1 is MGHRA and CDR2 YSYEKL. CDR3 sequence reads: CASSQVVRDYGYTF. The CDR3, as DNA: TGCGCCAGCAGCCAAGTTGTTCGGGACTATGGCTACACCTTC.

This chain uses TRBV7-2 with TRBJ2-7, with D perhaps assigned TRBD1 or TRBD2 (5 bases each). CDR1 and CDR2 from the germline V gene are SGHTA and FQGNSA. CDR3 length equals 13 residues. Deletions cut 6 bases from V and 6 bases from J, with 15 bases between. CDR3 nucleotides: TGTGCCAGCAGACCTACCAGGGACGGCGAGCAGTACTTC. This encodes CASRPTRDGEQYF.

The chain links TRBV6-5 to TRBJ2-3, with 7 bases lining up with TRBD1. Losses at the gene ends were 6 bases for V and 3 bases for J; bases not matched to a gene: 9. The CDR3 loop spans 15 amino acids. From germline, CDR1 is MNHEY and CDR2 SVGAGI. Written as DNA, the CDR3 is TGTGCCAGCAGACACCGACAGGGAATAACAGATACGCAGTATTTT. It specifies CASRHRQGITDTQYF.

In this sample, this clone is large (0.1 to 1%). V usage is TRBV10-2 and J usage is TRBJ2-7; a weak D match, TRBD1 (6 bases). Germline CDR1 is WSHSY and CDR2 is SAAADI. The CDR3 has 12 residues. The V and J ends lost 9 bases and 0 bases respectively, with 9 bases between them. The CDR3 region is CASWDTSYEQYF. In DNA, the CDR3 is TGCGCCAGTTGGGACACCTCCTACGAGCAGTACTTC.

J is TRBJ1-5 and V is TRBV7-2, with no clear D. The CDR3 is 15 amino acids. The V end was cut by 1 base, the J end by 3 bases, with 10 bases between. Germline CDR1 is SGHTA and CDR2 is FQGNSA. The CDR3 nucleotides are TGTGCCAGCAGCTTAGTCCACGGGGACAATCAGCCCCAGCATTTT. Translating it yields CASSLVHGDNQPQHF.

There are a few counts of this clone. The gene calls are TRBV6-4 and TRBJ2-3; 11 bases fit TRBD2. The V gene end was trimmed by 6 bases and the J gene end by 2 bases; junction bases not matched to a gene: 4. CDR1 is MRHNA and CDR2 is SNTAGT in the germline V gene. The CDR3 consists of 15 residues. In nucleotides, the CDR3 is TGTGCCAGCAGCCTTAGCGGGGGGGACACAGATACGCAGTATTTT. Protein: CASSLSGGDTDTQYF.

This rearrangement joins TRBV30 to TRBJ1-6; 8 bases are a match to TRBD1. Looked up from germline, CDR1 is GTSNPN and CDR2 is SVGIG (reference sequence). This CDR3 has 19 amino acids. V gave up 3 bases and J gave up 3 bases; unmatched junction bases: 16. CDR3 bases: TGTGCCTGGAGCGCGGACAGGGCCGACTATCTCCACTATAATTCACCCCTCCACTTT. It specifies CAWSADRADYLHYNSPLHF.

The chain has TRBV6-5 and TRBJ2-7; the match to TRBD2 covers 9 bases. The CDR3 loop spans 16 amino acids. Germline CDR1 and CDR2: MNHEY and SVGAGI. V shed 2 bases and J 3 bases; nucleotides not matched to a gene: 8. For the CDR3, the DNA is TGTGCCAGCAGTTACCAACGACTAGCGGAGTTCTACGAGCAGTACTTC. It specifies CASSYQRLAEFYEQYF.

This clone was observed a few times. This rearrangement joins TRBV7-2 to TRBJ1-3, with no clear D. The germline V gene has CDR1 SGHTA and CDR2 FQGNSA. This CDR3 region has 15 residues. V gave up 1 base and J gave up 3 bases, with 10 bases separating them. CDR3 residues: CASSLGPRDGNTIYF. For the CDR3, the DNA is TGTGCCAGCAGCTTAGGCCCGAGGGATGGAAACACCATATATTTT.

The J gene is TRBJ1-2, the V gene TRBV19; perhaps TRBD1 as D (5 bases). V was shortened by 5 bases and J by 3 bases, with 16 bases between the two germline ends. CDR1 and CDR2 (germline): LNHDA, SQIVND (reference sequence). This CDR3 region has 15 residues. CDR3 coding DNA: TGTGCCAGTAGTGGGGGGTCCCAGGTGTACTATGGCTACACCTTC. Translating it yields CASSGGSQVYYGYTF.

The V gene is TRBV7-8, the J gene TRBJ2-7; no firm D call. Germline-derived CDR1 and CDR2 are SGHVS and FQNEAQ. The CDR3 totals 14 residues. V dropped 6 bases and J dropped 3 bases, with 15 bases sitting between them. CDR3 sequence (DNA): TGTGCCAGCAGTTACCTTGGCGTCGGCTACGAGCAGTACTTC. Translating it yields CASSYLGVGYEQYF.

V gene TRBV19 combines with J gene TRBJ2-1; possible D gene TRBD2, 5 bases. V shed 4 bases and J shed 8 bases, with 15 bases lying between them. The CDR3 is 14 amino acids. Germline V gene sequence: CDR1 LNHDA, CDR2 SQIVND (reference sequence). As DNA, the CDR3 is TGTGCCAGTAGTACTTCGGTTAGTAGCGATGAGCAGTTCTTC. Its translation: CASSTSVSSDEQFF.

The chain uses TRBV7-7 and TRBJ2-5; the match to TRBD2 covers 8 bases. V trimming: 5 bases; J trimming: 5 bases; junction bases outside the gene matches: 16. Germline CDR1 SSHAT, CDR2 FNYEAQ (reference sequence). The CDR3 is 17 amino acids. In DNA, the CDR3 is TGTGCCAGCAGCCCCCGTGTCTTTAGCGGGGTTGGGGAGACCCAGTACTTC. Protein: CASSPRVFSGVGETQYF.